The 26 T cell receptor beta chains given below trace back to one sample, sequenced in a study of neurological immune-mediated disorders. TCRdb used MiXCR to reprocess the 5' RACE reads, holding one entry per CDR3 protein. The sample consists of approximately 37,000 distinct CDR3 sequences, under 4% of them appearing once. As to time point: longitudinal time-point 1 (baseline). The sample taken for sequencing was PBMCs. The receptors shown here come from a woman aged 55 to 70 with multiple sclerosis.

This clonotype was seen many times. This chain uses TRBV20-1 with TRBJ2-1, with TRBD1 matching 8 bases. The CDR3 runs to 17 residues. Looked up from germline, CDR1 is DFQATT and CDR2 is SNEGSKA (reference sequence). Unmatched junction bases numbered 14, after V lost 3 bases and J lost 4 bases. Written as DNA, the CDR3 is TGCAGTGCTAGCCTCCCTCTTGGACAGGGCCGGTACAATGAGCAGTTCTTC. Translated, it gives CSASLPLGQGRYNEQFF.

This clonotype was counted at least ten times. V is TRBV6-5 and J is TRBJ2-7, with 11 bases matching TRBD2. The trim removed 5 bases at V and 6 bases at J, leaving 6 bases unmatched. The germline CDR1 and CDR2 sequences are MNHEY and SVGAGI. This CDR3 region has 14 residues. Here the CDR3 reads CASSQTSGGLEQYF. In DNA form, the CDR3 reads TGTGCCAGCAGTCAAACTAGCGGGGGACTCGAGCAGTACTTC.

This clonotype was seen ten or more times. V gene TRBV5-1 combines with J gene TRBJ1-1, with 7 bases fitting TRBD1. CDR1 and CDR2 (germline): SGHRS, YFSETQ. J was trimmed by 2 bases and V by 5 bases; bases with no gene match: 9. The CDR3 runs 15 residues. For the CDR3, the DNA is TGCGCCAGCAGTCGCCTGGGGACAGAAAACACTGAAGCTTTCTTT. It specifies CASSRLGTENTEAFF.

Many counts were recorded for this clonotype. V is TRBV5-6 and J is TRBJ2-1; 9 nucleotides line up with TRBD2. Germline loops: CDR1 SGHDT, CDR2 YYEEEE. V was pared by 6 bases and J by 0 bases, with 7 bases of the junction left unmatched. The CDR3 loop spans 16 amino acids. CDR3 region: CASNGGGASSYNEQFF. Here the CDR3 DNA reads TGTGCCAGCAACGGCGGGGGGGCGAGCTCCTACAATGAGCAGTTCTTC.

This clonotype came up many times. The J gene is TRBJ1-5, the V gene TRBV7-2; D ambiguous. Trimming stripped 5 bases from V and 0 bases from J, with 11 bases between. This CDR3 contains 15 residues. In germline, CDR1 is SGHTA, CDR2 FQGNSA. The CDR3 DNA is TGTGCCAGCAGCCTCCGGGAAAATAGCAATCAGCCCCAGCATTTT. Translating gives CASSLRENSNQPQHF.

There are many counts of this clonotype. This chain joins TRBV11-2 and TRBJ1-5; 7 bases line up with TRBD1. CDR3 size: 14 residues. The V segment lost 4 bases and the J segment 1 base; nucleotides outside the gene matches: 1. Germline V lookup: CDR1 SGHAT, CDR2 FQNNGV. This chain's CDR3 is CASSSTGSNQPQHF. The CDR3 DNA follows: TGTGCCAGCAGCTCGACAGGGAGCAATCAGCCCCAGCATTTT.

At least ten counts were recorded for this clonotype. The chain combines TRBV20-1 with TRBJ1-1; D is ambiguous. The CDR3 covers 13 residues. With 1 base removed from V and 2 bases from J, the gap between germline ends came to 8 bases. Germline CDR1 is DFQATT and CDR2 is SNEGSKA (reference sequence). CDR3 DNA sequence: TGCAGTGCTAGAGGACTGATTAACACTGAAGCTTTCTTT. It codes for CSARGLINTEAFF.

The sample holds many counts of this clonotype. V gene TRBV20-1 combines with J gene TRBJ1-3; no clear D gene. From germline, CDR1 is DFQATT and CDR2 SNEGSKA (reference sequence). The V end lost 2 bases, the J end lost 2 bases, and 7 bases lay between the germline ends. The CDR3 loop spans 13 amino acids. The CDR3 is CSARYETGNTIYF. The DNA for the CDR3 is TGCAGTGCTAGATACGAGACTGGAAACACCATATATTTT.

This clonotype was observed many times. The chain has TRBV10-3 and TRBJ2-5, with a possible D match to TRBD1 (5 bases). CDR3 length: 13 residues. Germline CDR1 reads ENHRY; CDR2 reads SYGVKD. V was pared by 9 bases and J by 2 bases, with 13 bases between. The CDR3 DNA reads TGTGCCATTAAACAGGCCCCTCAAGAGACCCAGTACTTC. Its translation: CAIKQAPQETQYF.

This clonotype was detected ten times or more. The CDR3 sequence: CSARRDTSTDTQYF. The CDR3 DNA reads as TGCAGTGCGCGTCGGGACACCAGCACAGATACGCAGTATTTT. J is TRBJ2-3 and V is TRBV20-1, with D perhaps TRBD1 (6 bases). The CDR3 is 14 residues long. Trimming removed 6 bases at V and 0 bases at J, with 13 bases between. Germline V gives CDR1 DFQATT, CDR2 SNEGSKA (reference sequence).

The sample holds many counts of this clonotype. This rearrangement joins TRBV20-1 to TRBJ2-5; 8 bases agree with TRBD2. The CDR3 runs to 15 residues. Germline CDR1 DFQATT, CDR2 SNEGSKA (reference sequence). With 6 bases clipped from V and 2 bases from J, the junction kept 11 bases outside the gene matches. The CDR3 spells CSAPGGRGKQETQYF. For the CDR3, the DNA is TGCAGTGCGCCGGGGGGGCGGGGTAAACAAGAGACCCAGTACTTC.

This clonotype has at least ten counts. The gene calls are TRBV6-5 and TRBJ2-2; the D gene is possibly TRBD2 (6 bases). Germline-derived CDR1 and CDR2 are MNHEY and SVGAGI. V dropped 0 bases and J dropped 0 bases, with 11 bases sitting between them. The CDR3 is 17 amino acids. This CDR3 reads CASSYSGSGANTGELFF. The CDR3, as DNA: TGTGCCAGCAGTTACTCTGGATCGGGGGCGAACACCGGGGAGCTGTTTTTT.

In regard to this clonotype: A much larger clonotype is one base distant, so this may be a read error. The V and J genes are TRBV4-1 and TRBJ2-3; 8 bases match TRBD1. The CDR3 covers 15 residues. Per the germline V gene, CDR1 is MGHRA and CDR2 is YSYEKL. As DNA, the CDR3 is TGCGCCAGCATCCAACATGGACAGGGAACAGATACGCAGTATTTT. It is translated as CASIQHGQGTDTQYF.

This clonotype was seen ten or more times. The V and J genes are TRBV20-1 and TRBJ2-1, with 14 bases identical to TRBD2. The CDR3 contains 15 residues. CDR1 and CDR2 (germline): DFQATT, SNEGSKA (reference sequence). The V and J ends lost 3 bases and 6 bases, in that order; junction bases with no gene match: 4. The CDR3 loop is CSASRLAGGLNEQFF. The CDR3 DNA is TGCAGTGCTAGTCGACTAGCGGGGGGGCTCAATGAGCAGTTCTTC.

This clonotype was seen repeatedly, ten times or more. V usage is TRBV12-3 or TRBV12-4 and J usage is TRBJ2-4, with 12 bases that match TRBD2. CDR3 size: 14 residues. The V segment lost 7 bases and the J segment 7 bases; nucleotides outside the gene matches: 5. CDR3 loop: CASTSTSGGNIQYF. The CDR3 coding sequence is TGTGCCAGCACCTCGACTAGCGGGGGTAACATTCAGTACTTC.

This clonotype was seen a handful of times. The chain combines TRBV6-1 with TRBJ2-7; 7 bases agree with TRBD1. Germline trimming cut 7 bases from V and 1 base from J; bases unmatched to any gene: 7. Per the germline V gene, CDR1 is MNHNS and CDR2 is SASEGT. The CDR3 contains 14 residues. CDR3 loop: CASNPGTVSYEQYF. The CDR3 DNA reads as TGTGCCAGCAACCCCGGGACAGTTTCCTACGAGCAGTACTTC.

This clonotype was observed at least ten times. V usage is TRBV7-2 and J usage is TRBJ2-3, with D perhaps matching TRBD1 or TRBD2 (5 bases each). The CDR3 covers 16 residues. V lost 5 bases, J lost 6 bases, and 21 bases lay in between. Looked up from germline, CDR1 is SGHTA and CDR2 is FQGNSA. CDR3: CASSLVRGRGRDTQYF. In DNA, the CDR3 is TGTGCCAGCAGCCTAGTTCGGGGCAGAGGCAGGGATACGCAGTATTTT.

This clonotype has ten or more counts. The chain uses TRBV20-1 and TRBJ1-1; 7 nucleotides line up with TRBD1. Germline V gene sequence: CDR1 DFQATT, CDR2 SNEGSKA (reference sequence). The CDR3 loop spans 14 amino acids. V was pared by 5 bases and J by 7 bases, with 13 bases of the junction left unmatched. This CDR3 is CSALVPTGLGEAFF. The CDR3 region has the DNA TGCAGTGCTTTAGTCCCGACAGGGCTGGGTGAAGCTTTCTTT.

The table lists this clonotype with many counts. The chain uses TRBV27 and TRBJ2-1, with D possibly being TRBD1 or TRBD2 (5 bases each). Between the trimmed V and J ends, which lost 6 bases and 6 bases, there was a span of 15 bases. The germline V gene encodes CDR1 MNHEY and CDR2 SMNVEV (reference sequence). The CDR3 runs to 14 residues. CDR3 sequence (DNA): TGTGCCAGCAGACCGGGACGGATCATCAATGAGCAGTTCTTC. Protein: CASRPGRIINEQFF.

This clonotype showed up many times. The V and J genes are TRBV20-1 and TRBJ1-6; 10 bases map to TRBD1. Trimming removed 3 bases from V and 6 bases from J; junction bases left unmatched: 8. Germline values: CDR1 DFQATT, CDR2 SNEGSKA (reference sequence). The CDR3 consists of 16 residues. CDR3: CSASSSTGGFNSPLHF. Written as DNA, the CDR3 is TGCAGTGCTAGCTCCTCGACAGGGGGCTTTAATTCACCCCTCCACTTT.

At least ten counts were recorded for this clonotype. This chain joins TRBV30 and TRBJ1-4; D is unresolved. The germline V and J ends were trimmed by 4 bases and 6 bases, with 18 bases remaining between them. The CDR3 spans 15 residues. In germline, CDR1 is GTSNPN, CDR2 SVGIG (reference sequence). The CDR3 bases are TGTGCCTGGACCAAGCCCCAGGATTTGGATGAAAAACTGTTTTTT. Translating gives CAWTKPQDLDEKLFF.

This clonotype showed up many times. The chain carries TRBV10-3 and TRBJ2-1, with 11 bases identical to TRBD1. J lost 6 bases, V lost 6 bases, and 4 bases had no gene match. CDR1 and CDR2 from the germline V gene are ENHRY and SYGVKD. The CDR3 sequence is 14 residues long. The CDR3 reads CAIRKGTGGNEQFF. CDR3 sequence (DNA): TGTGCCATCAGGAAGGGGACAGGGGGCAATGAGCAGTTCTTC.

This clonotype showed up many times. The CDR3 bases are TGCGCCAGCAGCTTGGCCGGAACAGGGAACACTGAAGCTTTCTTT. Its translation is CASSLAGTGNTEAFF. The chain has TRBV5-1 and TRBJ1-1, with D tentatively TRBD1 (5 bases). V was trimmed by 0 bases and J by 1 base, leaving 10 bases between them. The CDR3 runs to 15 residues. Germline-derived CDR1 and CDR2 are SGHRS and YFSETQ.

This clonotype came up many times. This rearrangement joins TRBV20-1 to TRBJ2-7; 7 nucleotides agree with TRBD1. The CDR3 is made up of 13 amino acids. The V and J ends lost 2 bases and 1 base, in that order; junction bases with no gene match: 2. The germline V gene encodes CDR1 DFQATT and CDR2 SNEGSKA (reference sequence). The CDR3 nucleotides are TGCAGTGCTAGAAGGGACAGTTCCTACGAGCAGTACTTC. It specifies CSARRDSSYEQYF.

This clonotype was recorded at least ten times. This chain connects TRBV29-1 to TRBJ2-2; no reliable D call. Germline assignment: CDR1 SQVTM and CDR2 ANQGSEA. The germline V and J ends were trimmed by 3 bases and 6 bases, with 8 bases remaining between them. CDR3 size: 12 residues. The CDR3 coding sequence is TGCAGCGTTGATCTGTTGGCCGGGGAGCTGTTTTTT. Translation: CSVDLLAGELFF.

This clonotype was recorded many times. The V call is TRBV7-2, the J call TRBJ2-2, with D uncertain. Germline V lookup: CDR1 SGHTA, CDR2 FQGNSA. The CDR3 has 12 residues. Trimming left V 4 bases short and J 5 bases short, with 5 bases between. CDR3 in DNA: TGTGCCAGCAGCTCCTATACCGGGGAGCTGTTTTTT. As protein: CASSSYTGELFF.